This T cell receptor (beta chain) comes out of a study of blood T cells in healthy people across ages. A sample-barcoded 5' primer and a J-beta primer mix were used in a second PCR of roughly 7 to 11 cycles. Unique molecular identifiers of 12 random nucleotides labeled each cDNA. TCRdb reprocessed the 5' RACE reads with MiXCR, giving one entry per CDR3 protein. The sample has nearly 1 million distinct CDR3 sequences; around 54% are singletons. Regarding this clonotype: Its antigen is currently unknown.

Study-level points and caveats: The study found more naive CD4+ cells and higher diversity in long-lived than aged donors. Strong correlation was found linking TCR beta diversity to naive T cell percentage. With age, beta diversity per million T cells declined roughly linearly, significantly by 35 to 40.

This clonotype originated in a woman aged 55 to 70 in good health. The sample comprised blood.

CDR3 in DNA: TGTGCCAGCAGGACCACAGGGGGCGGCTATGAGCAGTTCTTC. Protein sequence: CASRTTGGGYEQFF. The V and J genes are TRBV7-2 and TRBJ2-1, with 9 bases identical to TRBD1. CDR3 length: 14 residues. After removal of 6 bases from V and 8 bases from J, the junction contained 8 bases not matched to a gene. The germline gives CDR1 SGHTA, CDR2 FQGNSA.